One T cell receptor (beta chain) is described in this entry. Its antigen remains undetermined. No quality values exist for individual bases; no much larger clone is one base distant. This record belongs to a study of shared clonotypes between healthy human individuals (dated by TCRdb to 2019 to 2021). Regarding the complete study: The cohort comprised two women and a few men aged 18 to 49 years. For each donor, CD4 naive and CD4 memory were each run on three plates, CD8 naive on two plates, and CD8 memory on one plate. To estimate repertoire size and how much clonotype sharing occurs between individuals, the study deeply sequenced the blood TCR repertoires of five healthy adults. To increase sequencing depth and limit assay-specific biases, different laboratories used diverse techniques to prepare libraries and sequence TCR repertoires. Leukapheresis yielded between about 0.85 and 10 billion PBMCs per donor.

V is shortened by 5 bases, J by 1 base, and the region joining them spans 15 bases. Sequences SGHTA (CDR1) and FQGNSA (CDR2) are obtained from the germline V gene. The CDR3 measures 15 amino acids from cysteine to phenylalanine. Just CDR3 DNA is preserved here, 45 bases in frame from base 1. Using the deep immunoSEQ assay, multiplex PCR amplified TCR CDR3 regions from genomic DNA. Extracted genomic DNA from each cell subset was spread evenly across all wells of several immunoSEQ 96-well plates, with each plate serving as a replicate. For sorted subsets, each replicate PCR was loaded with approximately 0.2 ug genomic DNA, equivalent to 32,000 or so T cell genomes. Purified libraries were quantified with a Qubit 3.0 fluorometer, sized on a Bioanalyzer 2100, and re-quantified with the KAPA Library Quantification kit. Every immunoSEQ 96-well plate was sequenced on a dedicated single-read 150-cycle Illumina NextSeq 550 flow cell. Processing in the source paper ran as follows. Because only junctional sequences without quality scores were contained in the immunoSEQ output, filtering matching that applied to full-length reads could not be performed. To assign V/J genes and CDR3, sequences were annotated against IMGT germline references using PyIR, a Python wrapper for IgBLAST v1.9. Reads were removed for weak V/J assignments (E-value above 1e-6), missing CDR3, stop codons, out-of-frame junctions, or ambiguous translated residues. A V3J clonotype was defined by an identical inferred V gene, J gene, and CDR3 amino acid sequence. Percentage overlap between repertoires was calculated by dividing the number of shared unique clonotypes by the size of the smaller repertoire. Three approaches were used to assess repertoire richness: RTK rarefaction, the Chao1 estimator, and Recon v2.1 estimates of unobserved clonotypes. OLGA was used to compute generation probabilities for all TCRbeta clonotypes that the gDNA method yielded from a few donors. TCRdb holds this immuneACCESS table with in-frame rearrangements only. Some clones are missing; in checked studies, unresolved V genes explain under half, and the rest has no known cause. D and trimming were read from the DNA, whereas the V and J calls and clone size are those reported in that table. The sample includes roughly 1,500,000 clones, with 98% observed a single time. Of the sample, roughly 0.42% falls within the top ten clones.

The study at large found these results: The small number of donors limited the genetic and exposure-history diversity represented. Naive subsets generally had larger estimated clonotype richness than memory subsets. Sampling was restricted to blood, and TCR repertoires in tissues likely differ from the TCR repertoires found in blood. About 4.5% of naive CD4, 3% to 3.5% of naive CD8, about 2.4% of memory CD4, and approximately 0.39% of memory CD8 clonotypes were shared across four donors. Based on pairwise subsampling, the degree of clonotype sharing among donors was expected to be affected by sequencing depth. Compared with non-shared clonotypes, the clonotypes found in all four sorted-subset donors had higher generation probabilities. Incomplete sequencing was indicated by rarefaction of sorted-subset datasets, despite the large sequencing depth.

Donors were healthy HIV-negative adults with no recently reported acute infections or vaccinations. Every donor was a Caucasian adult living in Nashville, Tennessee, USA. Magnetic negative selection was used to enrich CD4+ T cells, after which naive cells were positively selected on CD45RA and the negative fraction became the memory subset. After blood collection by leukapheresis, PBMCs were isolated using Ficoll-Histopaque density gradient centrifugation and then cryopreserved in the vapor phase of liquid nitrogen. Analytical flow cytometry was used to check the purity and quantity of each magnetically sorted T cell population. From each sorted fraction, genomic DNA was isolated and quantified by UV absorbance on a Nanodrop 2000c.

The sequence links TRBV7-2 to TRBJ2-7, with the identity of the D gene unclear. The origin of this receptor is a young man in good health. The specimen sequenced was naive CD4+ T cells sorted from blood. The sample's cell subset or site label, decoded: CD45RA+ positively selected. The CDR3 protein: CASSPSAHESYEQYF. The DNA reads TGTGCCAGCAGCCCCTCGGCACACGAGTCCTACGAGCAGTACTTC.